This TCR beta chain was identified in a study of blood T cell repertoires in COVID-19. Study summary: Collection of acute and convalescent COVID-19 samples took place in the United States, Italy and Spain. The cDNA or gDNA used as material had been derived from T cells, B-cell-depleted T cells, or PBMCs.

Original analysis: Reference gene primers were amplified, and this amplification served to estimate nucleated cell counts. Clones were read by immunoSEQ multiplex PCR, and TCRdb kept only the in-frame ones, dropping some. D and trimming come from the DNA, and the V and J calls and clone size come from that table. The table shows approximately 300,000 clones, with 90% occurring only once. Sequencing used peripheral blood. The TCR originated in a woman between 40 and 55 years old with COVID-19, enrolled during active disease.

The CDR3: CASSRLAGAQQETQYF. The CDR3, as DNA: TGTGCCAGCAGCAGACTAGCGGGGGCTCAACAAGAGACCCAGTACTTC. V usage is TRBV5-6 and J usage is TRBJ2-5, with 12 bases fitting TRBD2. The V segment lost 4 bases and the J segment 2 bases; nucleotides outside the gene matches: 6. Germline assignment: CDR1 SGHDT and CDR2 YYEEEE. The CDR3 is made up of 16 amino acids. Full variable domain (outside the CDR3, taken from reference TRBV5-6 and TRBJ2-5): DAGVTQSPTHLIKTRGQQVTLRCSPKSGHDTVSWYQQALGQGPQFIFQYYEEEERQRGNFPDRFSGHQFPNYSSELNVNALLLGDSALYLCASSRLAGAQQETQYFGPGTRLLVL.